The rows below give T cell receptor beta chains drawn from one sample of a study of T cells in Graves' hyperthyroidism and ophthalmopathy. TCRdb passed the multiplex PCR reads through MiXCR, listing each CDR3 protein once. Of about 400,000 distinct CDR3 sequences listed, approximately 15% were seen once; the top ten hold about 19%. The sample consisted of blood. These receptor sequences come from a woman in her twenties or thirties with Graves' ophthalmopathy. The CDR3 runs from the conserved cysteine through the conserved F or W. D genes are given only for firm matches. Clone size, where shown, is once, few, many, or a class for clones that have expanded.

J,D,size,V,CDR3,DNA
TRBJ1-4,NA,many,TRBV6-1,CASSSGIEKLFF,TGTGCCAGCAGTTCGGGGATTGAAAAACTGTTTTTT
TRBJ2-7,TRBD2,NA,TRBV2,CASSGPSGGAGYEQYF,TGTGCCAGCAGCGGCCCAAGCGGGGGTGCCGGGTACGAGCAGTACTTC
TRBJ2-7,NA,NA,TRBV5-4,CASSLTGSSYEQSF,TGTGCCAGCAGCCTAACAGGGAGTTCCTACGAGCAGTCCTTC
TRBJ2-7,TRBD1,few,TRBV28,CASSAKGQGVYEQYF,TGTGCCAGCAGCGCCAAGGGACAGGGTGTCTACGAGCAGTACTTC
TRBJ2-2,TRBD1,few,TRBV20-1,CSASRTGANTGELFF,TGCAGTGCTAGCAGAACAGGGGCGAACACCGGGGAGCTGTTTTTT
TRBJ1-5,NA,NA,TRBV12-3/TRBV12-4,CASSSEGQANQPQHF,TGTGCCAGCAGTTCCGAGGGGCAGGCTAATCAGCCCCAGCATTTT
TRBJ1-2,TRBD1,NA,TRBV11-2,CASSRTGTGDGYTF,TGTGCCAGCAGCCGAACCGGGACAGGGGATGGCTACACCTTC
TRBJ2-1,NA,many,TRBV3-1,CASSQLGGNNEQFF,TGTGCCAGCAGCCAACTAGGGGGGAACAATGAGCAGTTCTTC
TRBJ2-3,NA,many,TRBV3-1,CASSPPGAVSTDTQYF,TGTGCCAGCAGCCCACCGGGGGCCGTAAGCACAGATACGCAGTATTTT
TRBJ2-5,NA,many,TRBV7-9,CASSGAEQNGETQYF,TGTGCCAGCTCGGGAGCAGAACAAAACGGGGAGACCCAGTACTTC
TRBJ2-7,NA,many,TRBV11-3,CASSPNDGTYEQYF,TGTGCCAGCAGCCCAAACGACGGAACCTACGAGCAGTACTTC
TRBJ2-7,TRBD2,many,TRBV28,CASSSGGALYEQYF,TGTGCCAGCAGCAGCGGGGGGGCATTGTACGAGCAGTACTTC
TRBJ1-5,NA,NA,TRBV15,CATSRDNGYNQPQHF,TGTGCCACCAGCAGAGATAATGGATACAATCAGCCCCAGCATTTT
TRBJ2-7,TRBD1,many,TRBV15,CATSRDTSGQLYEQYF,TGTGCCACCAGCAGAGATACGTCGGGACAGCTATACGAGCAGTACTTC
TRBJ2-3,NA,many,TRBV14,CASSQGIADTQYF,TGTGCCAGCAGCCAGGGGATCGCAGATACGCAGTATTTT
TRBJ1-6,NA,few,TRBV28,CASSSGNNSPLHF,TGTGCCAGCAGTTCAGGGAATAATTCACCCCTCCACTTT
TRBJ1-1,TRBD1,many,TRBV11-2,CASSRRGRTGGWNTEAFF,TGTGCCAGCAGCCGTAGGGGTAGGACAGGGGGATGGAACACTGAAGCTTTCTTT
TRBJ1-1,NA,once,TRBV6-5,CASSYLVGGEAFF,TGTGCCAGCAGTTATCTGGTGGGCGGTGAAGCTTTCTTT
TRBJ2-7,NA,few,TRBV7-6,CASSLESGALPYEQYF,TGTGCCAGCAGCTTAGAGAGCGGAGCACTTCCCTACGAGCAGTACTTC
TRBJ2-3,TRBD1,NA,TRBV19,CASRDRGSTDTQYF,TGTGCCAGTCGGGACAGGGGCAGCACAGATACGCAGTATTTT
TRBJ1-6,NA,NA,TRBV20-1,CSASPLSSSYSPLHF,TGCAGTGCCAGTCCGCTAAGCTCAAGTTATTCACCCCTCCACTTT
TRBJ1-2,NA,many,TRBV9,CASSAEIEGGYTF,TGTGCCAGCAGCGCGGAGATTGAGGGTGGCTACACCTTC
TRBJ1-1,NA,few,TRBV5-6,CASSLGGKTGSEAFF,TGTGCCAGCAGCTTGGGTGGTAAAACGGGCTCTGAAGCTTTCTTT
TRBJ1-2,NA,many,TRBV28,CASSSTGIYGYTF,TGTGCCAGCAGTTCAACAGGGATCTATGGCTACACCTTC
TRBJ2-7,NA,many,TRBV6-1,CASRVSLKAYEQYF,TGTGCCAGCAGGGTGTCTCTCAAAGCCTACGAGCAGTACTTC
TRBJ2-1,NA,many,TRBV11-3,CASSFSDSRTDEQFF,TGTGCCAGCAGCTTTTCGGACAGCCGTACCGATGAGCAGTTCTTC
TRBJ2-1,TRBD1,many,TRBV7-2,CASSQTGSFEQFF,TGTGCCAGCAGTCAGACAGGGTCTTTTGAGCAGTTCTTC
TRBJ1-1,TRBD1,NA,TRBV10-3,CAIKDRGDTEAFF,TGTGCCATAAAGGACAGGGGGGACACTGAAGCTTTCTTT
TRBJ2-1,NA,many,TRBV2,CASSSGHMLNEQFF,TGTGCCAGCAGCTCGGGACACATGCTCAATGAGCAGTTCTTC
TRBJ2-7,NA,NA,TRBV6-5,CASSYFSRQGPYEQYF,TGTGCCAGCAGTTACTTCTCCCGGCAGGGTCCCTACGAGCAGTACTTC
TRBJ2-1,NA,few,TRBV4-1,CASSLMEGVRYNEQFF,TGCGCCAGCAGCCTCATGGAGGGGGTACGATACAATGAGCAGTTCTTC
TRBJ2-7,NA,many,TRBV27,CASSLYGLGSYEQYF,TGTGCCAGCAGTTTGTATGGGTTAGGGTCCTACGAGCAGTACTTC
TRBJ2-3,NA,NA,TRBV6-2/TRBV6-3,CASSLGGGQADTQYF,TGTGCCAGCAGTTTGGGGGGGGGGCAGGCAGATACGCAGTATTTT
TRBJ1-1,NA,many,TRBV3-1,CASSQGRGGTEAFF,TGTGCCAGCAGCCAAGGCCGGGGGGGCACTGAAGCTTTCTTT
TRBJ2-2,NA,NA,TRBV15,CATSRDGGFSPGELFF,TGTGCCACCAGCAGAGATGGGGGGTTTAGCCCCGGGGAGCTGTTTTTT
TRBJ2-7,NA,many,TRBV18,CASSPGANEQYF,TGTGCCAGCTCACCCGGGGCGAACGAGCAGTACTTC
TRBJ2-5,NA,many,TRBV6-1,CASRIEETQYF,TGTGCCAGCAGAATTGAAGAGACCCAGTACTTC
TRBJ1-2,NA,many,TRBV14,CASSQDGDGFYGYTF,TGTGCCAGCAGCCAAGACGGGGACGGATTTTATGGCTACACCTTC
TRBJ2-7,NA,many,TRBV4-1,CASSRDRNEQYF,TGCGCCAGCAGCCGTGACAGGAACGAGCAGTACTTC
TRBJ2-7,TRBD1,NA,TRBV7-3,CASSSGPGQSYEQYF,TGTGCCAGCAGCTCGGGCCCGGGACAGAGCTACGAGCAGTACTTC
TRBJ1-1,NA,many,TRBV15,CATSGETVNTEAFF,TGTGCCACCAGCGGAGAGACTGTGAACACTGAAGCTTTCTTT
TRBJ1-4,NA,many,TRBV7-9,CASSSRHISTNEKLFF,TGTGCCAGCAGCTCCCGACATATTTCAACTAATGAAAAACTGTTTTTT
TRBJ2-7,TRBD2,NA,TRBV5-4,CASSLDPGTNSYEQYF,TGTGCCAGCAGCTTGGACCCCGGGACTAACTCCTACGAGCAGTACTTC
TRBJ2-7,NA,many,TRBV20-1,CSASGTTGYEQYF,TGCAGTGCTTCCGGGACAACCGGTTACGAGCAGTACTTC
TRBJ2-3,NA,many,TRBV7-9,CASIGGEEDTQYF,TGTGCCAGCATCGGGGGAGAAGAAGATACGCAGTATTTT
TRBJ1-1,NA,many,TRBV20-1,CSARDGGTPTLNAFF,TGCAGTGCTAGAGATGGGGGGACGCCGACACTGAATGCTTTCTTT
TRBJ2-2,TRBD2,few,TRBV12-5,CASGGGSGELFF,TGTGCTAGTGGCGGGGGGTCCGGGGAGCTGTTTTTT
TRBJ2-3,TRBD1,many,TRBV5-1,CASSLTDRGLSTDTQYF,TGCGCCAGCAGCTTGACGGACAGGGGGCTAAGCACAGATACGCAGTATTTT
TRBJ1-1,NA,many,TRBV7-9,CASSFVVVGTEAFF,TGTGCCAGCAGCTTTGTTGTTGTGGGGACTGAAGCTTTCTTT
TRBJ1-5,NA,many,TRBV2,CASWNPPNQPQHF,TGTGCCAGTTGGAACCCCCCGAATCAGCCCCAGCATTTT
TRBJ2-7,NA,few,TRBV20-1,CSARDVRVGTYEQYF,TGCAGTGCTAGAGATGTCCGGGTTGGAACCTACGAGCAGTACTTC
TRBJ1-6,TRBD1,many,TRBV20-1,CSARGTGNSPLHF,TGCAGTGCTAGAGGGACAGGGAATTCACCCCTCCACTTT
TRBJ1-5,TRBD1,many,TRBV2,CASSGVQGANQPQHF,TGTGCCAGCAGTGGGGTCCAGGGGGCCAATCAGCCCCAGCATTTT
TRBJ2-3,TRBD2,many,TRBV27,CASSDSGGPPVDTQYF,TGTGCCAGCAGTGATAGCGGGGGGCCCCCAGTGGATACGCAGTATTTT
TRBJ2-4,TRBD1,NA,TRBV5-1,CASSRTGTGAIQYF,TGCGCCAGCAGCAGAACCGGGACAGGGGCCATTCAGTACTTC